This T cell receptor (beta chain) is drawn from a study of T cell clones after liver transplantation. The CDR3 length is 12 residues. Germline CDR1 reads MNHEY; CDR2 reads SVGAGI. V lost 5 bases to trimming and J lost 6 bases; unmatched junction nucleotides: 3. Assay: immunoSEQ multiplex PCR; the TCRdb copy retains only in-frame clones and omits some. The sample shows 55,000 to 75,000 clones, around three quarters of them seen only once. The receptor was isolated from a human patient who received a liver transplant. Part of the T cells may come from the graft donor. The specimen was CD4+ T cells from blood, collected at the approximately 16-month timepoint. The genes are TRBV6-5 and TRBJ1-1; 7 bases are shared with TRBD1. CDR3 sequence reads: CASSRQGSEAFF. CDR3 coding DNA: TGTGCCAGCAGTAGACAGGGCTCTGAAGCTTTCTTT.